These 18 T cell receptor beta chains originate from one sample sequenced in a study of CD8 T cells in ankylosing spondylitis. MiXCR was run by TCRdb on the 5' RACE reads, yielding one entry per CDR3 protein. This table holds 200,000 to 250,000 distinct CDR3 sequences, roughly 10% found once. The sequenced material came from blood, either unsorted or a sorted T cell fraction (not recorded which). The source of these receptors is a male donor with ankylosing spondylitis or in good health (not recorded which).

Only a few counts were recorded for this clonotype. The rearrangement uses TRBV18 and TRBJ2-7, with 12 bases aligning to TRBD2. The CDR3 has 16 amino acids. Looked up from germline, CDR1 is KGHSH and CDR2 is LQKENI. V lost 6 bases and J lost 6; bases outside the gene matches: 12. CDR3 loop: CASSRSPSGGAVEQYF. The CDR3 DNA reads TGTGCCAGCTCCCGATCTCCTAGCGGGGGGGCCGTCGAGCAGTACTTC.

This clonotype showed up many times. This chain links TRBV12-3 or TRBV12-4 with TRBJ2-1; 8 bases align to TRBD1. With V trimmed by 11 bases and J by 1 base, 10 bases remained unmatched. The CDR3 spans 15 residues. The DNA for the CDR3 is TGTGCCTCCCAAAGGACAGGGCAGTCCTACAATGAGCAGTTCTTC. This sequence encodes CASQRTGQSYNEQFF.

The sample holds many counts of this clonotype. The V gene is TRBV12-3 or TRBV12-4, the J gene TRBJ1-2, with 9 positions matching TRBD1. This CDR3 is built from 17 residues. The trim removed 6 bases at V and 5 bases at J, leaving 16 bases unmatched. CDR3 sequence reads: CASSYTRDREVRYGYTF. DNA of the CDR3: TGTGCCAGCAGCTATACCCGGGACAGGGAGGTTCGGTATGGCTACACCTTC.

This clonotype appeared many times. This chain's CDR3 is CASSPAYNEQFF. The CDR3 DNA follows: TGTGCCAGCAGTCCCGCTTACAATGAGCAGTTCTTC. V and J are TRBV3-1 and TRBJ2-1; D unclear. Germline lookup yields CDR1 LGHDT and CDR2 YNNKEL (reference sequence). This CDR3 contains 12 residues. V lost 6 bases to trimming and J lost 4 bases, with 7 bases between them.

This clonotype was counted at least ten times. The chain recombines TRBV7-6 with TRBJ2-3; D gene ambiguous. The CDR3 has 13 amino acids. Germline assignment: CDR1 SGHVS and CDR2 FNYEAQ. Trimming shortened V by 4 bases and J by 6 bases, and 11 bases separated the two germline ends. CDR3 sequence (DNA): TGTGCCAGCAGCTCCGACCTTAGCGATACGCAGTATTTT. As protein: CASSSDLSDTQYF.

To note about this clonotype: Possible read error: a much larger clone is one base away. The chain is built from TRBV20-1 and TRBJ2-2; D possibly uses TRBD1 or TRBD2 (6 bases each). V lost 3 bases and J lost 3, with 14 bases in between. Germline values: CDR1 DFQATT, CDR2 SNEGSKA (reference sequence). The CDR3 is 15 amino acids. The CDR3 region is CSARAGHRDTGELFF. CDR3 DNA: TGCAGTGCTAGGGCGGGACATAGGGACACCGGGGAGCTGTTTTTT.

The sample holds many counts of this clonotype. This sequence joins TRBV28 and TRBJ1-6; D might be TRBD1 (5 bases). The V end lost 3 bases, the J end lost 13 bases, and 19 bases lay between the germline ends. The CDR3 runs 15 residues. The germline CDR1 and CDR2 sequences are MDHEN and SYDVKM. CDR3 nucleotide sequence: TGTGCCAGCAGTTTCTCGCTAACTCCAGGGTACCCCCTCCACTTT. Protein: CASSFSLTPGYPLHF.

CDR3 region: CASTLTMGYNEQFF. In DNA form, the CDR3 reads TGTGCCAGTACTCTTACGATGGGGTACAATGAGCAGTTCTTC. V usage is TRBV27 and J usage is TRBJ2-1; D remains unclear. Trimming removed 9 bases from V and 4 bases from J, with 16 bases in between. Germline assignment: CDR1 MNHEY and CDR2 SMNVEV (reference sequence). The CDR3 loop spans 14 amino acids.

This clonotype was recorded at least ten times. The V call is TRBV6-1, the J call TRBJ2-7; D is ambiguous. Germline V gene lookup returns CDR1 MNHNS and CDR2 SASEGT. Trimming shortened V by 5 bases and J by 2 bases, and 10 bases separated the two germline ends. The CDR3 totals 13 residues. CDR3 protein: CASSPAKTYEQYF. The CDR3 DNA follows: TGTGCCAGCAGTCCCGCAAAAACCTACGAGCAGTACTTC.

The V and J genes are TRBV18 and TRBJ2-3; the D is unclear. CDR1 and CDR2 (germline): KGHSH, LQKENI. Trimming took 1 base from V and 1 from J, leaving 6 bases between them. CDR3 length: 14 residues. CDR3 nucleotides: TGTGCCAGCTCACCACAACCGGGCACAGATACGCAGTATTTT. It specifies CASSPQPGTDTQYF.

This clonotype was detected only a few times. The chain couples TRBV7-3 to TRBJ2-1; 9 bases match TRBD2. CDR3 length equals 15 residues. Germline lookup yields CDR1 SGHTA and CDR2 FQGTGA. Unmatched junction bases numbered 5, after V lost 2 bases and J lost 6 bases. The chain's CDR3 is CASSLGSGGSNEQFF. CDR3 coding DNA: TGTGCCAGCAGCTTAGGTAGCGGGGGATCCAATGAGCAGTTCTTC.

This rearrangement joins TRBV28 to TRBJ2-7; D unresolved. CDR1 is MDHEN, CDR2 SYDVKM, per germline. Trimming left V 4 bases short and J 4 bases short, with 8 bases between. CDR3 length: 12 residues. The CDR3 here is CASSSTRYEQYF. The CDR3 nucleotides read TGTGCCAGCAGTTCGACCCGTTACGAGCAGTACTTC.

Worth noting for this clonotype: This may be a read error: a much more frequent sequence differs by one nucleotide. CDR3 DNA: TGTGCCAGCAGTCCTTCGCGGACAGCTCTTGCTAGGGGCTACGCCTTC. This gives the protein CASSPSRTALARGYAF. The V gene is TRBV12-3 or TRBV12-4, the J gene TRBJ1-2; D is possibly TRBD1 (6 bases). The CDR3 covers 16 residues.

This clonotype was counted ten times or more. The chain employs TRBV5-1 and TRBJ2-1; 7 nucleotides align to TRBD1. V lost 4 bases and J lost 8; bases outside the gene matches: 3. The CDR3 runs to 12 residues. CDR1 and CDR2 from the germline V gene are SGHRS and YFSETQ. Here the CDR3 DNA reads TGCGCCAGCAGCGTCGACAGGGATGAGCAGTTCTTC. Amino acids: CASSVDRDEQFF.

This clonotype has ten or more counts. The chain carries TRBV29-1 and TRBJ2-2; the match to TRBD2 covers 12 bases. This CDR3 is built from 14 residues. V lost 5 bases to trimming and J lost 5 bases; unmatched junction nucleotides: 3. CDR1 is SQVTM and CDR2 is ANQGSEA in the germline V gene. The CDR3 sequence is CSVCTSGGTGELFF. In DNA form, the CDR3 reads TGCAGCGTTTGTACTAGCGGGGGGACCGGGGAGCTGTTTTTT.

This clonotype appeared many times. This chain uses TRBV12-3 or TRBV12-4 with TRBJ2-3; a weak D match, TRBD1 (5 bases). The CDR3 sequence is 12 residues long. V dropped 7 bases and J dropped 3 bases, with 8 bases sitting between them. CDR3 in amino acids: CASNRQTDTQYF. As DNA, the CDR3 is TGTGCCAGCAACCGACAGACAGATACGCAGTATTTT.

This clonotype was recorded many times. This chain uses TRBV7-2 with TRBJ2-3; 10 bases fit TRBD2. After removal of 6 bases from V and 14 bases from J, the junction contained 14 bases not matched to a gene. The CDR3 runs 14 residues. Germline V lookup: CDR1 SGHTA, CDR2 FQGNSA. The CDR3 spells CASRQLAGSPAGYF. CDR3 DNA sequence: TGTGCCAGCAGGCAACTAGCGGGGTCCCCTGCGGGGTATTTT.

J is TRBJ2-2 and V is TRBV30; the D gene is possibly TRBD1 (6 bases). Germline-derived CDR1 and CDR2 are GTSNPN and SVGIG (reference sequence). V was shortened by 8 bases and J by 7 bases, with 17 bases between the two germline ends. The CDR3 extends over 13 amino acids. The CDR3 sequence is CAGTQGWVGELFF. The CDR3 DNA follows: TGTGCCGGAACACAGGGCTGGGTCGGGGAGCTGTTTTTT.